The 9 T cell receptor beta chains in this list originate from one sample, sequenced in a study of blood T cell repertoires in COVID-19. Only in-frame clones appear in the TCRdb table, and some are missing; sequencing was by immunoSEQ multiplex PCR. The data show 130,000 to 150,000 clones, with roughly 84% seen just once and less than 6% held by the top ten. The sequencing sample was made of PBMCs or T cells enriched from blood (not recorded which). Source of these receptors: a woman aged 45-59 years who had been exposed to COVID-19.

The V call is TRBV18, the J call TRBJ2-7; D not certain. The CDR3 is 12 amino acids. Germline CDR1 KGHSH, CDR2 LQKENI. V shed 1 base and J shed 3 bases, with 4 bases lying between them. The CDR3 protein is CASSPRGYEQYF. The CDR3 DNA reads TGTGCCAGCTCACCACGAGGCTACGAGCAGTACTTC.

In this sample, this clone turned up once. CDR3 nucleotides: TGTGCCAGCAGTTCCCCCTTCAGGGGGAGAGAAAAACTGTTTTTT. Protein product: CASSSPFRGREKLFF. The chain recombines TRBV27 with TRBJ1-4; TRBD1 agrees at 7 bases. The CDR3 has 15 amino acids. Germline-derived CDR1 and CDR2 are MNHEY and SMNVEV (reference sequence). V was pared by 4 bases and J by 8 bases, with 10 bases of the junction left unmatched.

This clone showed up just a few times. This chain connects TRBV29-1 to TRBJ2-7; 9 bases agree with TRBD2. This CDR3 has 14 residues. The ends lost 1 base at V and 6 bases at J; junction bases unmatched: 7. CDR1 SQVTM and CDR2 ANQGSEA come from the germline V gene. The CDR3 is CSVEVVAGAVEQYF. In nucleotides, the CDR3 is TGCAGCGTTGAAGTCGTAGCGGGAGCGGTCGAGCAGTACTTC.

V is TRBV7-9 and J is TRBJ2-1, with D perhaps matching TRBD1 (6 bases). This CDR3 is 12 amino acids long. The germline V gene encodes CDR1 SEHNR and CDR2 FQNEAQ (reference sequence). With 4 bases removed from V and 6 bases from J, the gap between germline ends came to 7 bases. The CDR3 DNA reads TGTGCCAGCAGCTCACAGGGCAATGAGCAGTTCTTC. This sequence encodes CASSSQGNEQFF.

This clone was counted a few times. This chain connects TRBV15 to TRBJ1-1, with D possibly matching TRBD1 (5 bases). V was cut by 2 bases and J by 1 base, with 8 bases left in between. CDR1 LNHNV and CDR2 YYDKDF come from the germline V gene (reference sequence). The CDR3 runs to 14 residues. The CDR3 region has the DNA TGTGCCACCAGCAGACCTGACAGGAACACTGAAGCTTTCTTT. Protein: CATSRPDRNTEAFF.

The sample holds one count of this clone. The genes are TRBV10-3 and TRBJ1-2; 8 bases fit TRBD1. The CDR3 has 13 residues. V was clipped by 4 bases and J by 6 bases; unmatched bases: 4. The germline V gene has CDR1 ENHRY and CDR2 SYGVKD. CDR3 sequence (DNA): TGTGCCATCAGTGGGACAGGGTTGAATGGCTACACCTTC. Its protein is CAISGTGLNGYTF.

The chain carries TRBV5-1 and TRBJ2-1; 7 bases are a match to TRBD2. CDR1 SGHRS and CDR2 YFSETQ come from the germline V gene. V was clipped by 0 bases and J by 3 bases; unmatched bases: 3. The CDR3 is made up of 15 amino acids. The DNA of the CDR3 is TGCGCCAGCAGCTTGGGTGGCGGGAGCTACAATGAGCAGTTCTTC. Translation gives CASSLGGGSYNEQFF.

This chain joins TRBV29-1 and TRBJ1-4; D gene unclear. The V end lost 5 bases, the J end lost 11 bases, and 18 bases lay between the germline ends. Germline CDR1 SQVTM, CDR2 ANQGSEA. This CDR3 comprises 13 residues. Written as DNA, the CDR3 is TGCAGCGTTCGTGGCCCCCGAGACGGGAAACTGTTTTTT. Translation: CSVRGPRDGKLFF.

This chain links TRBV5-6 with TRBJ1-5, with 7 bases that match TRBD1. The CDR3 has 18 residues. Germline V gene data show CDR1 as SGHDT and CDR2 as YYEEEE. The V segment lost 4 bases and the J segment 6 bases; nucleotides outside the gene matches: 19. The CDR3 nucleotides are TGTGCCAGCAGCCCCAGACAGGGAAGGTTTGATTCTCGTCAGCCCCAGCATTTT. Its protein is CASSPRQGRFDSRQPQHF.